The 20 T cell receptor beta chains given below trace back to one sample, sequenced in a study of blood T cell repertoires in COVID-19 (dated by TCRdb to the early 2020s). Libraries came from the immunoSEQ multiplex PCR assay. Imported from immuneACCESS, the table was reduced by TCRdb to in-frame sequences with V and J called. These copies leave out some clones; in studies compared against another copy, an unresolved V gene accounts for under half, and the cause of the remainder is not known. The sample profile shows roughly 150,000 clones; 83% of them were found once. The ten most abundant clones make up roughly 2% of the sample. Sequenced sample: peripheral blood. These receptors were collected from an elderly woman with acute or convalescent COVID-19.

The CDR3 here is CASSRDISGNTIYF. CDR3 nucleotides: TGTGCCAGCTCACGCGACATATCTGGAAACACCATATATTTT. V and J are TRBV18 and TRBJ1-3; D is undetermined. Deletions cut 4 bases from V and 1 base from J, with 8 bases between. CDR1 and CDR2 (germline): KGHSH, LQKENI. CDR3 length equals 14 residues. The full variable domain, completed using reference TRBV18 and TRBJ1-3, is NAGVMQNPRHLVRRRGQEARLRCSPMKGHSHVYWYRQLPEEGLKFMVYLQKENIIDESGMPKERFSAEFPKEGPSILRIQQVVRGDSAAYFCASSRDISGNTIYFGEGSWLTVV.

This clone was detected once. The rearrangement uses TRBV5-5 and TRBJ1-6, with TRBD1 matching 8 bases. From germline, CDR1 is SGHKS and CDR2 YYEKEE (reference sequence). With 4 bases clipped from V and 7 bases from J, the junction kept 10 bases outside the gene matches. The length of the CDR3 is 16 residues. The CDR3: CASSPFDRGWNSPLHF. The CDR3, as DNA: TGTGCCAGCAGCCCGTTCGACAGGGGTTGGAATTCACCCCTCCACTTT.

This sequence joins TRBV7-2 and TRBJ2-3; TRBD2 matches at 10 bases. V lost 5 bases, J lost 2 bases, and 7 bases stayed unmatched. This CDR3 region has 16 residues. Germline CDR1 reads SGHTA; CDR2 reads FQGNSA. CDR3 region: CASSPSGRAPTDTQYF. CDR3 in DNA: TGTGCCAGCAGCCCAAGCGGGAGGGCCCCCACAGATACGCAGTATTTT.

A word on this clone: Within the sample, other DNA sequences also encode this same CDR3. The CDR3, as DNA: TGTGCCAGCAGTTTTCAGGGTAACACTGAAGCTTTCTTT. Protein sequence: CASSFQGNTEAFF. The chain has TRBV27 and TRBJ1-1, with a tentative D call TRBD1 (5 bases). CDR1 is MNHEY, CDR2 SMNVEV, per germline (reference sequence). This CDR3 contains 13 residues. V shed 3 bases and J shed 2 bases, with 7 bases lying between them.

The chain combines TRBV7-8 with TRBJ2-7; 8 bases align to TRBD2. In germline, CDR1 is SGHVS, CDR2 FQNEAQ. The CDR3 runs to 14 residues. J gave up 4 bases and V 3 bases, and 5 bases lay outside the gene matches. The CDR3 DNA reads as TGTGCCAGCAGCTTCGGACTAGCTGAGTACGAGCAGTACTTC. Amino acid sequence: CASSFGLAEYEQYF.

The chain employs TRBV4-3 and TRBJ1-2, with D unclear. Trimming removed 1 base at V and 4 bases at J, with 10 bases between. CDR1 LGHNA and CDR2 YSLEER come from the germline V gene. The CDR3 loop spans 14 amino acids. The CDR3 DNA reads TGCGCCAGCAGCCAAGCCCTCTCGGTCTATGGCTACACCTTC. Translating gives CASSQALSVYGYTF.

J is TRBJ2-7 and V is TRBV5-1; 7 positions agree with TRBD1. The V gene end was trimmed by 5 bases and the J gene end by 0 bases; junction bases not matched to a gene: 8. This CDR3 is 15 amino acids long. Germline V gene sequence: CDR1 SGHRS, CDR2 YFSETQ. CDR3 in amino acids: CASRTGTASSYEQYF. Here the CDR3 DNA reads TGCGCCAGCAGAACCGGGACAGCAAGCTCCTACGAGCAGTACTTC.

There are a few counts of this clone. The chain employs TRBV25-1 and TRBJ2-5, with 11 bases lining up with TRBD1. Germline CDR1 and CDR2: MGHDK and SYGVNS. The CDR3 consists of 16 residues. J lost 4 bases, V lost 2 bases, and 6 bases had no gene match. The CDR3 nucleotides read TGTGCCAGCAGTGAACTGGGACAGGGGGTTGCAGAGACCCAGTACTTC. As protein: CASSELGQGVAETQYF.

The chain has TRBV2 and TRBJ2-7, with D possibly TRBD1 on 5 matching bases. Per germline, CDR1 SNHLY and CDR2 FYNNEI. V shed 4 bases and J shed 2 bases, with 6 bases lying between them. CDR3 length: 12 amino acids. CDR3 amino acids: CASSVRAYEQYF. CDR3 nucleotide sequence: TGTGCCAGCAGTGTCAGGGCCTACGAGCAGTACTTC.

The gene calls are TRBV5-1 and TRBJ2-3; 7 nucleotides match TRBD2. CDR1 and CDR2 from the germline V gene are SGHRS and YFSETQ. The CDR3 has 15 amino acids. The junction had 6 bases not matched to a gene; V was cut back by 5 bases and J by 0 bases. This chain's CDR3 is CASSPSGSSTDTQYF. The CDR3 bases are TGCGCCAGCAGTCCTAGCGGATCTAGCACAGATACGCAGTATTTT.

This clone was seen more than once but under ten times. The chain carries TRBV9 and TRBJ2-2; D gene unclear. The germline CDR1 and CDR2 sequences are SGDLS and YYNGEE. The CDR3 has 14 residues. Trimming shortened V by 1 base and J by 2 bases, and 6 bases separated the two germline ends. The CDR3, as DNA: TGTGCCAGCAGCGTACACACCAACACCGGGGAGCTGTTTTTT. Its translation: CASSVHTNTGELFF.

The chain carries TRBV2 and TRBJ2-2; 8 bases align to TRBD2. This CDR3 is built from 16 residues. V trimming: 7 bases; J trimming: 0 bases; junction bases outside the gene matches: 7. CDR1 SNHLY and CDR2 FYNNEI come from the germline V gene. CDR3 region: CASTRGGYPNTGELFF. The CDR3 DNA reads TGTGCCAGCACCCGCGGGGGGTACCCGAACACCGGGGAGCTGTTTTTT.

The V call is TRBV24-1, the J call TRBJ2-2; perhaps TRBD1 as D (6 bases). V lost 6 bases and J lost 6, with 16 bases in between. From germline, CDR1 is KGHDR and CDR2 SFDVKD. The length of the CDR3 is 15 residues. The chain's CDR3 is CATSYSTGWAGELFF. CDR3 nucleotides: TGTGCCACCAGTTACTCTACAGGGTGGGCCGGGGAGCTGTTTTTT.

The V and J genes are TRBV2 and TRBJ2-5, with 12 bases fitting TRBD2. This CDR3 has 17 amino acids. The junction had 13 bases not matched to a gene; V was cut back by 8 bases and J by 3 bases. Germline V gene sequence: CDR1 SNHLY, CDR2 FYNNEI. The CDR3 nucleotides read TGTGCCAGCCGTGGTCTAGCGGGAGGGCCGTCGGAAGAGACCCAGTACTTC. Translated: CASRGLAGGPSEETQYF.

This clone has just a few counts. The rearrangement joins TRBV11-2 to TRBJ2-7; TRBD2 matches 9 bases. Germline V lookup: CDR1 SGHAT, CDR2 FQNNGV. With 4 bases clipped from V and 12 bases from J, the junction kept 10 bases outside the gene matches. The CDR3 consists of 13 residues. The CDR3 nucleotides are TGTGCCAGCAGCTCCTCGACTAGCGGAGGGTGGTACTTC. Protein product: CASSSSTSGGWYF.

The chain recombines TRBV7-2 with TRBJ2-3; D call uncertain. V gave up 3 bases and J gave up 3 bases, with 7 bases separating them. Germline V CDR1 and CDR2: SGHTA, FQGNSA. This CDR3 region has 13 residues. DNA of the CDR3: TGTGCCAGCAGCTTGGGCCCAACAGATACGCAGTATTTT. Protein sequence: CASSLGPTDTQYF.

Details on this clone: The same CDR3 also results from other DNA sequences found in this sample. The chain recombines TRBV7-2 with TRBJ1-5; 7 bases line up with TRBD1. Trimming took 5 bases from V and 2 from J; bases not matched to a gene: 3. The germline CDR1 and CDR2 sequences are SGHTA and FQGNSA. This CDR3 contains 14 residues. This chain's CDR3 is CASSRTGGNQPQHF. The CDR3 coding sequence is TGTGCCAGCAGCCGGACAGGTGGCAATCAGCCCCAGCATTTT.

The rearrangement links TRBV28 to TRBJ1-3; the match to TRBD1 covers 8 bases. CDR1 MDHEN and CDR2 SYDVKM come from the germline V gene. This CDR3 region has 15 residues. Unmatched junction bases numbered 3, after V lost 5 bases and J lost 0 bases. The CDR3 DNA reads TGTGCCAGCAGTCTACAGGGGGTCTCTGGAAACACCATATATTTT. Protein sequence: CASSLQGVSGNTIYF.

The chain recombines TRBV11-1 with TRBJ2-1; perhaps TRBD2 as D (5 bases). Trimming pared 5 bases from V and 4 bases from J, leaving 18 bases between. The CDR3 covers 16 residues. The germline V gene has CDR1 SGHAT and CDR2 FQDESV (reference sequence). The chain's CDR3 is CASSHARGGEYNEQFF. The CDR3 coding sequence is TGTGCCAGCAGCCACGCTCGGGGTGGGGAATACAATGAGCAGTTCTTC.

V usage is TRBV5-6 and J usage is TRBJ2-7; the D gene is possibly TRBD1 (6 bases). CDR1 and CDR2 from the germline V gene are SGHDT and YYEEEE. This CDR3 contains 13 residues. Trimming left V 1 base short and J 5 bases short, with 10 bases between. CDR3 protein: CASSLQGRHEQYF. The CDR3 DNA reads as TGTGCCAGCAGCTTGCAGGGGCGACACGAGCAGTACTTC.